The entry that follows covers one T cell receptor beta chain sequence. Assembly of TCR beta libraries relied on iRepertoire HTBI primers together with Arm-PCR of CDR3 regions. TCRdb reprocessed the multiplex PCR reads with MiXCR, giving one entry per CDR3 protein. The top ten clones hold roughly 20% of a sample with 300,000 to 500,000 distinct CDR3 sequences, around 20% of them seen once. The germline gives CDR1 KGHSH, CDR2 LQKENI. The ends were cut back, 0 bases at V and 6 bases at J, with 9 bases in the middle. The CDR3 spans 14 residues. This sample's time point: persistent/refractory GD, antithyroid drugs over 5 years with positive TRAb. Preparation of the TCR library used RNA extracted from PBMCs. This sample stems from a study of regulatory T cells in long-lasting Graves disease.

The source of this sequence is a female donor with Graves disease. The sample consisted of peripheral blood mononuclear cells (PBMCs), taken when the disease was refractory, from a patient treated with antithyroid drugs. This sequence joins TRBV18 and TRBJ2-1; no clear D gene. CDR3 protein: CASSPPSRLNEQFF. In nucleotides, the CDR3 is TGTGCCAGCTCACCACCGTCCAGACTCAATGAGCAGTTCTTC. The variable domain in full, with the rest retrieved from reference TRBV18 and TRBJ2-1, is NAGVMQNPRHLVRRRGQEARLRCSPMKGHSHVYWYRQLPEEGLKFMVYLQKENIIDESGMPKERFSAEFPKEGPSILRIQQVVRGDSAAYFCASSPPSRLNEQFFGPGTRLTVL.